Below, 17 T cell receptor beta chains from the same sample are listed, as sequenced in a study of cytomegalovirus exposure and HLA in healthy donors. Vbeta (60) and Jbeta (13) primers were used in the PCR. Data came from immunoSEQ multiplex PCR; TCRdb stores just in-frame clones and leaves some out. The sample lists about 120,000 clones, approximately 66% seen once, with approximately 8% in the top ten. Sequencing input: PBMCs. These receptor sequences come from a woman in her thirties or forties in good health and CMV-seropositive.

The genes are TRBV2 and TRBJ2-1, with a tentative D call TRBD2 (6 bases). Trimming pared 0 bases from V and 9 bases from J, leaving 12 bases between. The CDR3 is 14 amino acids. In germline, CDR1 is SNHLY, CDR2 FYNNEI. CDR3 bases: TGTGCCAGCAGTGAAGCGTTGGGGGGTGGTGAGCAGTTCTTC. It encodes CASSEALGGGEQFF.

This clone has only one observation. The V and J genes are TRBV28 and TRBJ2-3, with D maybe TRBD1 (6 bases). The germline V gene encodes CDR1 MDHEN and CDR2 SYDVKM. This CDR3 is built from 16 residues. Trimming left V 3 bases short and J 5 bases short, with 18 bases between. The CDR3 DNA reads TGTGCCAGCAGTTTTAGAGGGGGTTACATTGGAGATACGCAGTATTTT. Protein sequence: CASSFRGGYIGDTQYF.

This chain uses TRBV6-1 with TRBJ1-2; D call uncertain. Trimming removed 8 bases from V and 5 bases from J, with 18 bases in between. This CDR3 region has 14 residues. Germline loops: CDR1 MNHNS, CDR2 SASEGT. The CDR3 sequence: CASLPGYGSYGYTF. CDR3 in DNA: TGTGCCAGCCTCCCAGGCTATGGAAGTTATGGCTACACCTTC.

This chain links TRBV5-8 with TRBJ1-2, with a possible D match to TRBD1 (6 bases). The CDR3 extends over 16 amino acids. Trimming pared 5 bases from V and 4 bases from J, leaving 21 bases between. CDR1 is SGHTS, CDR2 YDEGEE, per germline. CDR3 residues: CASSHALRGESYGYTF. The CDR3 DNA reads as TGTGCCAGCAGTCACGCCCTCAGGGGAGAAAGCTATGGCTACACCTTC. Complete variable domain (other parts from reference TRBV5-8 and TRBJ1-2): EAGVTQSPTHLIKTRGQQATLRCSPISGHTSVYWYQQALGLGLQFLLWYDEGEERNRGNFPPRFSGRQFPNYSSELNVNALELEDSALYLCASSHALRGESYGYTFGSGTRLTVV.

As to this clone: The sample has other DNA sequences that encode this CDR3 too. V gene TRBV2 combines with J gene TRBJ2-1, with D possibly being TRBD2 (5 bases). V lost 3 bases to trimming and J lost 7 bases, with 7 bases between them. Germline V gene data show CDR1 as SNHLY and CDR2 as FYNNEI. The CDR3 extends over 12 amino acids. The CDR3 loop is CASSDRGNEQFF. CDR3 sequence (DNA): TGTGCCAGCAGTGACCGAGGGAATGAGCAGTTCTTC.

This clone was counted once. This chain uses TRBV7-8 with TRBJ2-7; 7 nucleotides line up with TRBD1. Germline assignment: CDR1 SGHVS and CDR2 FQNEAQ. This CDR3 has 14 amino acids. Losses at the gene ends were 3 bases for V and 0 bases for J; bases not matched to a gene: 2. The CDR3 sequence: CASSFRDSSYEQYF. The CDR3 DNA reads TGTGCCAGCAGCTTTCGGGACAGCTCCTACGAGCAGTACTTC.

The chain uses TRBV30 and TRBJ2-6; possible D gene TRBD1, 6 bases. There are 17 residues in the CDR3. Trimming left V 2 bases short and J 0 bases short, with 14 bases between. Germline loops: CDR1 GTSNPN, CDR2 SVGIG (reference sequence). The CDR3 nucleotides read TGTGCCTGGAGTAACCAGGGGTTACGCTCTGGGGCCAACGTCCTGACTTTC. Its protein product is CAWSNQGLRSGANVLTF.

The chain couples TRBV6-1 to TRBJ2-7; D might be TRBD2 (6 bases). V was cut by 4 bases and J by 7 bases, with 14 bases left in between. CDR3 length: 13 amino acids. The germline V gene encodes CDR1 MNHNS and CDR2 SASEGT. The DNA of the CDR3 is TGTGCCAGCAGTGCCCGATTCGGGGGTGAGCAGTACTTC. Translated: CASSARFGGEQYF.

This clone was counted a single time. The V call is TRBV5-1, the J call TRBJ2-4, with 8 bases identical to TRBD2. Losses at the gene ends were 5 bases for V and 8 bases for J; bases not matched to a gene: 6. This CDR3 contains 13 residues. The V gene's germline CDR1 is SGHRS and CDR2 YFSETQ. The CDR3 region is CASRRGDSDIQYF. The CDR3 DNA reads as TGCGCCAGCAGGCGGGGGGATTCGGACATTCAGTACTTC.

This clone was counted once. The chain is built from TRBV9 and TRBJ2-1; D gene uncertain. The V gene lost 3 bases and the J gene lost 3 bases, with 7 bases spanning the gap. This CDR3 is 13 amino acids long. CDR1 and CDR2 (germline): SGDLS, YYNGEE. CDR3 nucleotide sequence: TGTGCCAGCAGCGCACACAACTACAATGAGCAGTTCTTC. Its translation is CASSAHNYNEQFF. Together with reference TRBV9 and TRBJ2-1, the CDR3 gives the full variable domain: DSGVTQTPKHLITATGQRVTLRCSPRSGDLSVYWYQQSLDQGLQFLIQYYNGEERAKGNILERFSAQQFPDLHSELNLSSLELGDSALYFCASSAHNYNEQFFGPGTRLTVL.

The chain couples TRBV10-3 to TRBJ2-7; 9 bases fit TRBD1. Germline CDR1 reads ENHRY; CDR2 reads SYGVKD. CDR3 length: 16 amino acids. V trimming: 3 bases; J trimming: 2 bases; junction bases outside the gene matches: 8. The DNA for the CDR3 is TGTGCCATCAGTGATCGCCGGGACAGGGCACCCTACGAGCAGTACTTC. This translates into CAISDRRDRAPYEQYF.

The rearrangement links TRBV29-1 to TRBJ1-2, with D maybe TRBD1 (6 bases). V dropped 6 bases and J dropped 8 bases, with 13 bases sitting between them. Germline V CDR1 and CDR2: SQVTM, ANQGSEA. The CDR3 has 11 amino acids. The CDR3 reads CSVHRDGGYTF. The CDR3 DNA reads TGCAGCGTGCACAGGGACGGGGGCTACACCTTC.

This chain uses TRBV15 with TRBJ2-7; 9 nucleotides align to TRBD2. Germline V gene lookup returns CDR1 LNHNV and CDR2 YYDKDF (reference sequence). V lost 1 base to trimming and J lost 4 bases; unmatched junction nucleotides: 8. The CDR3 covers 16 residues. Here the CDR3 DNA reads TGTGCCACCAGCAGAGTAGTGGCGGGAGGGCGGTACGAGCAGTACTTC. This codes for CATSRVVAGGRYEQYF.

This chain connects TRBV7-2 to TRBJ2-3; 7 bases align to TRBD1. The ends lost 2 bases at V and 6 bases at J; junction bases unmatched: 5. The V gene's germline CDR1 is SGHTA and CDR2 FQGNSA. CDR3 length equals 14 residues. In nucleotides, the CDR3 is TGTGCCAGCAGCTTACAGGAGACAGGGGATACGCAGTATTTT. Translation gives CASSLQETGDTQYF.

The chain combines TRBV5-1 with TRBJ2-3; D unresolved. Looked up from germline, CDR1 is SGHRS and CDR2 is YFSETQ. The CDR3 length is 15 residues. V lost 0 bases and J lost 0, with 8 bases in between. The CDR3: CASSLGLFSTDTQYF. CDR3 coding DNA: TGCGCCAGCAGCTTGGGACTCTTCAGCACAGATACGCAGTATTTT. Full variable domain (outside the CDR3, taken from reference TRBV5-1 and TRBJ2-3): KAGVTQTPRYLIKTRGQQVTLSCSPISGHRSVSWYQQTPGQGLQFLFEYFSETQRNKGNFPGRFSGRQFSNSRSEMNVSTLELGDSALYLCASSLGLFSTDTQYFGPGTRLTVL.

The chain has TRBV11-3 and TRBJ2-1; TRBD2 aligns across 7 bases. V was pared by 7 bases and J by 8 bases, with 8 bases of the junction left unmatched. This CDR3 comprises 13 residues. From germline, CDR1 is SGHNT and CDR2 YENEEA. CDR3 coding DNA: TGTGCCAGCATGTCGGGGGGAAGGTATGAGCAGTTCTTC. Amino acids: CASMSGGRYEQFF.

The chain links TRBV18 to TRBJ2-7; D is unresolved. Between the trimmed V and J ends, which lost 2 bases and 3 bases, there was a span of 5 bases. Germline V CDR1 and CDR2: KGHSH, LQKENI. CDR3 size: 12 residues. This CDR3 is CASSPNIYEQYF. CDR3 bases: TGTGCCAGCTCACCAAATATCTACGAGCAGTACTTC.